This T cell receptor beta chain was sequenced during a study of CD8 T cells in ankylosing spondylitis. TCRdb reanalysed the 5' RACE reads using MiXCR and keeps one entry per CDR3 protein. The sample has about 460,000 distinct CDR3 sequences, approximately 5.3% seen once. In germline, CDR1 is SEHNR, CDR2 FQNEAQ (reference sequence). Trimming removed 5 bases from V and 9 bases from J, with 14 bases in between. There are 12 residues in the CDR3. This clonotype was seen ten or more times. Antigen: not known. Overall study results and limits: A motif in TCR beta, a set of seven to nine highly homologous variants, appeared characteristic of ankylosing spondylitis blood.

V usage is TRBV7-9 and J usage is TRBJ2-7, with a weak D call TRBD2 (5 bases). The sequenced material came from blood, either unsorted or a sorted T cell fraction (not recorded which). The receptor was derived from a male donor with ankylosing spondylitis. Here the CDR3 reads CASSLFRDGQYF. The CDR3 DNA reads TGTGCCAGCAGCCTCTTCCGGGATGGGCAGTACTTC.